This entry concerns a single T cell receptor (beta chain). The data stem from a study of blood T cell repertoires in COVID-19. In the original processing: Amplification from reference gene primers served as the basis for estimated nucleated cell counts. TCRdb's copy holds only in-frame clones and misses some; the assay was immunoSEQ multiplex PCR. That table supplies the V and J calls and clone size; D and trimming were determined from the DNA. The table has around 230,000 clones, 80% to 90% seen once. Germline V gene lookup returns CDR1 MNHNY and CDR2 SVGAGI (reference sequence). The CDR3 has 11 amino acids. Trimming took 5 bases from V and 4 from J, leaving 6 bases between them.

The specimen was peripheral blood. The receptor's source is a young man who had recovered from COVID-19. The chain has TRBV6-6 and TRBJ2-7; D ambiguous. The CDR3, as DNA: TGTGCCAGCAGTCCTTCTTACGAGCAGTACTTC. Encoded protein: CASSPSYEQYF.